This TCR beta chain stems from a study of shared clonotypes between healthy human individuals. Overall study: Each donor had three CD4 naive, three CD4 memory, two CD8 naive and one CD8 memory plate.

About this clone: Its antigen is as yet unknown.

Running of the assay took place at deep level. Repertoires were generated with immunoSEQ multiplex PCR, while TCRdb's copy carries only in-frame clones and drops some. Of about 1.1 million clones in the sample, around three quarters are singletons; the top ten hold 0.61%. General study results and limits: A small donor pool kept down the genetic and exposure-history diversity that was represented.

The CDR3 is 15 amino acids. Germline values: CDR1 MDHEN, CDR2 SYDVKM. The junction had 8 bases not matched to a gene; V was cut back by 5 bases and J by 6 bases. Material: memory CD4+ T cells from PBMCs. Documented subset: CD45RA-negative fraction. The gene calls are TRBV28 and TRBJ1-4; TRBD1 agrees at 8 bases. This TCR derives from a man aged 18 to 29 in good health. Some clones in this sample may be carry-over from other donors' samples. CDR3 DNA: TGTGCCAGCAGTAATGCCGGGACAGGTGATGAAAAACTGTTTTTT. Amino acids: CASSNAGTGDEKLFF.